Presented here are 18 T cell receptor beta chains from one specimen sequenced in a study of blood T cell repertoires in COVID-19. Sequencing was performed with immunoSEQ multiplex PCR; in TCRdb, only in-frame clones are kept and a portion is missing. The top ten clones hold roughly a tenth of a sample with some 250,000 clones, around 85% of them seen once. Source material: peripheral blood. The receptors come from a woman aged 80 or older with acute or convalescent COVID-19.

This clone was recorded a few times. This rearrangement joins TRBV11-2 to TRBJ2-7; 12 bases map to TRBD1. CDR3 length: 16 amino acids. The germline CDR1 and CDR2 sequences are SGHAT and FQNNGV. The ends lost 3 bases at V and 4 bases at J; junction bases unmatched: 7. The CDR3 sequence is CASSLSGTGGLYEQYF. In DNA form, the CDR3 reads TGTGCCAGCAGCTTGTCAGGGACAGGGGGCTTGTACGAGCAGTACTTC.

The chain joins TRBV5-4 to TRBJ1-6, with 8 bases lining up with TRBD1. This CDR3 is built from 17 residues. V shed 3 bases, J shed 1 base, and the junction held 6 bases outside the gene matches. CDR1 is SGHNT and CDR2 is YYREEE in the germline V gene (reference sequence). The CDR3 reads CASSWTTGASYNSPLHF. CDR3 nucleotide sequence: TGTGCCAGCAGCTGGACGACAGGGGCGTCCTATAATTCACCCCTCCACTTT. The full variable domain, in which reference TRBV5-4 and TRBJ1-6 provide the parts outside the CDR3, is ETGVTQSPTHLIKTRGQQVTLRCSSQSGHNTVSWYQQALGQGPQFIFQYYREEENGRGNFPPRFSGLQFPNYSSELNVNALELDDSALYLCASSWTTGASYNSPLHFGNGTRLTVT.

The sample holds a few counts of this clone. The chain couples TRBV3-1 (or the pseudogene TRBV3-2) to TRBJ2-7, with 7 positions matching TRBD2. The CDR3 loop spans 14 amino acids. Germline CDR1 reads LGHDT; CDR2 reads YNNKEL (reference sequence). V shed 2 bases, J shed 5 bases, and the junction held 6 bases outside the gene matches. Here the CDR3 DNA reads TGTGCCAGCAGCCAAAACGGGGGGAGAAACGAGCAGTACTTC. Its translation is CASSQNGGRNEQYF.

The rearrangement joins TRBV3-1 (or the pseudogene TRBV3-2) to TRBJ2-3; possibly TRBD1 for D (5 bases). Germline-derived CDR1 and CDR2 are LGHDT and YNNKEL (reference sequence). The CDR3 length is 18 residues. V shed 4 bases and J shed 0 bases, with 20 bases lying between them. CDR3 nucleotides: TGTGCCAGCAGCCCATCAGGGTTGTACTCCTCCAGCACAGATACGCAGTATTTT. It codes for CASSPSGLYSSSTDTQYF.

The chain carries TRBV18 and TRBJ2-3, with 9 nucleotides matching TRBD2. Germline V lookup: CDR1 KGHSH, CDR2 LQKENI. CDR3 length: 17 amino acids. J lost 1 base, V lost 0 bases, and 5 bases had no gene match. DNA of the CDR3: TGTGCCAGCTCACCACCGGAAGCGGGGGGACGCACAGATACGCAGTATTTT. It is translated as CASSPPEAGGRTDTQYF. Together with reference TRBV18 and TRBJ2-3, the CDR3 gives the full variable domain: NAGVMQNPRHLVRRRGQEARLRCSPMKGHSHVYWYRQLPEEGLKFMVYLQKENIIDESGMPKERFSAEFPKEGPSILRIQQVVRGDSAAYFCASSPPEAGGRTDTQYFGPGTRLTVL.

The V gene is TRBV11-3, the J gene TRBJ1-1; perhaps TRBD1 as D (6 bases). Per the germline V gene, CDR1 is SGHNT and CDR2 is YENEEA. The V end was cut by 5 bases, the J end by 1 base, with 11 bases between. The CDR3 runs to 14 residues. Here the CDR3 reads CASSLGHTNTEAFF. The DNA of the CDR3 is TGTGCCAGCAGCCTGGGACATACGAACACTGAAGCTTTCTTT.

This clone occurred a few times. The V gene is TRBV4-1, the J gene TRBJ1-2, with D maybe TRBD1 (6 bases). The CDR3 is made up of 16 amino acids. Germline V gives CDR1 MGHRA, CDR2 YSYEKL. The germline V and J ends were trimmed by 0 bases and 5 bases, with 16 bases remaining between them. The CDR3 bases are TGCGCCAGCAGCCAAGAAGGAACAGGGTTGGTTTATGGCTACACCTTC. Residues: CASSQEGTGLVYGYTF.

The genes are TRBV25-1 and TRBJ1-2; D not resolved. Germline lookup yields CDR1 MGHDK and CDR2 SYGVNS. CDR3 length: 15 residues. Trimming left V 4 bases short and J 8 bases short, with 20 bases between. CDR3 loop: CASSAGSLPPEGYTF. The CDR3 DNA reads as TGTGCCAGCAGTGCGGGGTCCCTCCCCCCTGAGGGCTACACCTTC.

The rearrangement links TRBV11-3 to TRBJ2-1, with D tentatively TRBD2 (5 bases). CDR3 length equals 14 residues. Germline CDR1 reads SGHNT; CDR2 reads YENEEA. V was cut by 2 bases and J by 4 bases, with 9 bases left in between. The CDR3 DNA follows: TGTGCCAGCAGCTTAACTGAGGGTTACAATGAGCAGTTCTTC. Its translation is CASSLTEGYNEQFF.

This clone turned up a few times. V is TRBV4-1 and J is TRBJ1-5, with D tentatively TRBD1 (6 bases). CDR3 length equals 14 residues. In germline, CDR1 is MGHRA, CDR2 YSYEKL. The ends were cut back, 5 bases at V and 7 bases at J, with 15 bases in the middle. The CDR3 bases are TGCGCCAGCAGCGGCACAGGGCCTGGACAGCCCCAGCATTTT. This encodes CASSGTGPGQPQHF.

The chain carries TRBV14 and TRBJ1-4; TRBD1 is a possible D gene (5 bases). This CDR3 comprises 15 residues. Germline CDR1 is SGHDN and CDR2 is FVKESK. Trimming shortened V by 2 bases and J by 7 bases, and 14 bases separated the two germline ends. The CDR3 DNA sequence: TGTGCCAGCAGCCAACTGAAGGGGTGGGGTGAAAAACTGTTTTTT. Protein: CASSQLKGWGEKLFF.

This rearrangement joins TRBV7-9 to TRBJ1-1; D is undetermined. The V gene lost 5 bases and the J gene lost 0 bases, with 10 bases spanning the gap. CDR1 is SEHNR, CDR2 FQNEAQ, per germline (reference sequence). This CDR3 is 14 amino acids long. CDR3 sequence reads: CASSKGSLNTEAFF. In nucleotides, the CDR3 is TGTGCCAGCAGCAAAGGGAGTCTGAACACTGAAGCTTTCTTT. Full variable domain (rest looked up from reference TRBV7-9 and TRBJ1-1): DTGVSQNPRHKITKRGQNVTFRCDPISEHNRLYWYRQTLGQGPEFLTYFQNEAQLEKSRLLSDRFSAERPKGSFSTLEIQRTEQGDSAMYLCASSKGSLNTEAFFGQGTRLTVV.

The genes are TRBV9 and TRBJ1-3; 9 bases line up with TRBD1. CDR3 length: 14 amino acids. Trimming removed 3 bases from V and 4 bases from J; junction bases left unmatched: 2. Germline V lookup: CDR1 SGDLS, CDR2 YYNGEE. This CDR3 reads CASSAQGAGNTIYF. The DNA for the CDR3 is TGTGCCAGCAGCGCACAGGGGGCAGGAAACACCATATATTTT.

The chain combines TRBV9 with TRBJ2-7; 7 positions agree with TRBD1. Trimming at V came to 2 bases and at J to 7 bases, leaving 12 bases not matched to a gene. The CDR3 covers 15 residues. Germline CDR1 reads SGDLS; CDR2 reads YYNGEE. The CDR3 sequence is CASSVGWDSHGEQYF. In nucleotides, the CDR3 is TGTGCCAGCAGCGTGGGGTGGGACAGTCATGGGGAGCAGTACTTC.

This chain links TRBV11-2 with TRBJ1-3; TRBD1 is a possible D gene (6 bases). CDR3 length equals 14 residues. CDR1 SGHAT and CDR2 FQNNGV come from the germline V gene. V dropped 5 bases and J dropped 3 bases, with 11 bases sitting between them. The CDR3 protein is CASSPGHRGNTIYF. In DNA, the CDR3 is TGTGCCAGCAGCCCGGGACACCGTGGAAACACCATATATTTT.

V and J are TRBV10-3 and TRBJ1-1; the D is unclear. The CDR3 is 13 residues long. With 3 bases removed from V and 4 bases from J, the gap between germline ends came to 9 bases. In germline, CDR1 is ENHRY, CDR2 SYGVKD. DNA of the CDR3: TGTGCCATCAGTGATACACAGTCCACTGAAGCTTTCTTT. Amino acids: CAISDTQSTEAFF.

The chain couples TRBV6-5 to TRBJ2-2; maybe TRBD1 (6 bases). The germline V and J ends were trimmed by 9 bases and 4 bases, with 12 bases remaining between them. The CDR3 has 13 residues. Germline CDR1 is MNHEY and CDR2 is SVGAGI. CDR3 loop: CASLQGGTGELFF. The CDR3 DNA follows: TGTGCCAGTTTACAGGGTGGCACCGGGGAGCTGTTTTTT.

The chain uses TRBV28 and TRBJ1-1; D is ambiguous. This CDR3 comprises 12 residues. V was trimmed by 6 bases and J by 4 bases, leaving 9 bases between them. Germline V lookup: CDR1 MDHEN, CDR2 SYDVKM. CDR3 sequence (DNA): TGTGCCAGCAGCCGTGTGGCCACTGAAGCTTTCTTT. Its translation: CASSRVATEAFF.